Listed below are T cell receptor beta chains from one sample, sequenced in a study of T cell repertoires in cytomegalovirus infection. Antigen specificity for these receptors is unknown. Via MiXCR, TCRdb re-called the reads, giving one row per CDR3 protein. The sample lists approximately 1,000,000 distinct CDR3 sequences, approximately 32% occurring once. This specimen was cultured CD8+ T cells from PBMCs, taken from culture after CMV antigen stimulation. The receptors derive from a human donor in good health (CMV status not recorded). Some clones in this sample may be carry-over from other donors' samples. CDR3s include the opening cysteine and the closing phenylalanine or tryptophan. Fields, in order: V gene, D gene, J gene, clone size, CDR3 protein, CDR3 DNA. The D gene is left open where the match is weak. Not every row has a clone size; where given, it reads once, few, many or a size class.

>TRBV19|.|TRBJ2-6|.
CASSKGPGGSGANVLTF
TGTGCCAGTAGCAAAGGGCCCGGGGGCTCTGGGGCCAACGTCCTGACTTTC
>TRBV5-1|TRBD2|TRBJ2-1|.
CASSIAGGGNEQFF
TGCGCCAGCAGCATAGCGGGGGGGGGTAATGAGCAGTTCTTC
>TRBV7-9|TRBD1|TRBJ1-1|.
CASSLAGGKGARDTEAFF
TGTGCCAGCAGCTTAGCAGGCGGAAAGGGGGCGAGGGACACTGAAGCTTTCTTT
>TRBV5-4|.|TRBJ1-1|.
CASSFFGWNTEAFF
TGTGCCAGCAGCTTTTTCGGGTGGAACACTGAAGCTTTCTTT
>TRBV24-1|TRBD1|TRBJ2-1|.
CATSDPGTGIVHEQFF
TGTGCCACCAGTGATCCCGGGACAGGCATCGTCCATGAGCAGTTCTTC
>TRBV7-2|.|TRBJ1-5|many
CASSFVNQPQHF
TGTGCCAGCAGCTTTGTGAATCAGCCCCAGCATTTT
>TRBV6-2/TRBV6-3|.|TRBJ1-2|many
CASSATENYGYTF
TGTGCCAGCAGTGCCACAGAGAACTATGGCTACACCTTC
>TRBV27|TRBD1|TRBJ2-7|.
CASSWRTGVDEQYF
TGTGCCAGCAGTTGGAGGACAGGGGTGGACGAGCAGTACTTC
>TRBV7-9|TRBD1|TRBJ1-1|.
CASSSWDRGWNTEAFF
TGTGCCAGCAGCTCGTGGGACAGGGGATGGAACACTGAAGCTTTCTTT
>TRBV7-4|.|TRBJ1-2|.
CANSLSIGYDGYTF
TGTGCCAACAGCTTGTCGATTGGGTATGATGGCTACACCTTC